The 14 T cell receptor beta chains below all came from one sample that was sequenced in a study of vaccination and CD4 T cells after COVID-19. Antigen specificity for these receptors is unknown. Stated treatment: approximately 9-day PBMC culture with coronavirus spike peptide pools or control peptides (ViraFEST assay). Sequencing of the DNA from cultured CD4+ T cells was carried out with the Oncomine TCR Beta short-read assay. Using its own MiXCR run on the PCR reads, TCRdb lists one record per CDR3 protein. The sample lists about 14,000 distinct CDR3 sequences, 50% to 60% seen once, with approximately 17% in the top ten. The sample here was cultured CD4+ T cells from blood, taken after SARS-CoV-2 vaccination. The receptor set was obtained from a human donor with COVID-19.

The chain uses TRBV11-3 and TRBJ2-2; 9 bases match TRBD2. V gave up 6 bases and J gave up 0 bases; unmatched junction bases: 5. This CDR3 contains 16 residues. Germline lookup yields CDR1 SGHNT and CDR2 YENEEA. The CDR3 protein is CASRPGGGANTGELFF. In DNA form, the CDR3 reads TGTGCCAGCAGACCCGGCGGGGGGGCGAACACCGGGGAGCTGTTTTTT.

This chain connects TRBV19 to TRBJ2-1, with D tentatively TRBD1 or TRBD2 (6 bases each). There are 13 residues in the CDR3. CDR1 and CDR2 from the germline V gene are LNHDA and SQIVND (reference sequence). Between the trimmed V and J ends, which lost 8 bases and 0 bases, there was a span of 8 bases. CDR3 nucleotides: TGTGCCAGTGGAGGGGGCTCCTACAATGAGCAGTTCTTC. Residues: CASGGGSYNEQFF.

This chain links TRBV19 with TRBJ2-3, with 7 bases that match TRBD1. This CDR3 is built from 14 residues. V shed 3 bases and J 5 bases; nucleotides not matched to a gene: 5. Per the germline V gene, CDR1 is LNHDA and CDR2 is SQIVND (reference sequence). The CDR3 DNA reads TGTGCCAGTAGTATCGGGCAGGGGGAAGATACGCAGTATTTT. Protein sequence: CASSIGQGEDTQYF.

The J gene is TRBJ2-3, the V gene TRBV7-2, with unresolved D. The germline CDR1 and CDR2 sequences are SGHTA and FQGNSA. CDR3 size: 14 residues. Trimming removed 7 bases from V and 0 bases from J, with 11 bases in between. CDR3 in amino acids: CASTPWVSTDTQYF. The DNA of the CDR3 is TGTGCCAGCACCCCGTGGGTTAGCACAGATACGCAGTATTTT.

With regard to this clonotype: In this CDR3 the conserved last residue, phenylalanine or tryptophan, is missing, so a read error is likely. J is TRBJ1-5 and V is TRBV2; 10 bases agree with TRBD1. J gave up 6 bases and V 5 bases, and 7 bases lay outside the gene matches. This CDR3 has 15 amino acids. Germline loops: CDR1 SNHLY, CDR2 FYNNEI. CDR3 bases: TGTGCCAGCAGTCTCGGGACAGGGGTCAGTCAGCCCCAGCATCTT. It encodes CASSLGTGVSQPQHL.

The chain combines TRBV12-3 or TRBV12-4 with TRBJ2-7; TRBD1 aligns across 7 bases. The junction had 2 bases not matched to a gene; V was cut back by 3 bases and J by 0 bases. This CDR3 has 14 residues. CDR3 protein: CASSFWDSSYEQYF. CDR3 DNA: TGTGCCAGCAGTTTTTGGGACAGCTCCTACGAGCAGTACTTC.

DNA for the CDR3: TGTGCCAGCAGTCCCCGGGTTAGCGGGGTCACCTACAATGAGCAGTTCTTC. This encodes CASSPRVSGVTYNEQFF. V gene TRBV27 combines with J gene TRBJ2-1; TRBD2 aligns across 8 bases. There are 17 residues in the CDR3. Per the germline V gene, CDR1 is MNHEY and CDR2 is SMNVEV (reference sequence). Trimming took 5 bases from V and 2 from J; bases not matched to a gene: 11.

This clonotype was seen more than once but under ten times. The chain is built from TRBV7-6 and TRBJ2-3; 7 positions match TRBD1. The germline gives CDR1 SGHVS, CDR2 FNYEAQ. The CDR3 extends over 15 amino acids. After removal of 5 bases from V and 0 bases from J, the junction contained 5 bases not matched to a gene. CDR3 residues: CASSIGQASTDTQYF. CDR3 bases: TGTGCCAGCAGCATCGGACAGGCTAGCACAGATACGCAGTATTTT.

This clonotype was recorded a few times. This sequence joins TRBV4-3 and TRBJ1-3; tentative D call: TRBD1 (5 bases). Trimming shortened V by 3 bases and J by 2 bases, and 11 bases separated the two germline ends. The CDR3 spans 15 residues. CDR1 and CDR2 (germline): LGHNA, YSLEER. This CDR3 reads CASSQNTGAGNTIYF. DNA for the CDR3: TGCGCCAGCAGCCAGAATACAGGTGCTGGAAACACCATATATTTT.

The chain employs TRBV11-3 and TRBJ2-2; D is undetermined. Germline V gene data show CDR1 as SGHNT and CDR2 as YENEEA. Between the trimmed V and J ends, which lost 5 bases and 2 bases, there was a span of 6 bases. CDR3 length: 13 residues. CDR3 amino acids: CASSPTNTGELFF. The CDR3 DNA reads as TGTGCCAGCAGCCCCACTAACACCGGGGAGCTGTTTTTT.

The rearrangement joins TRBV5-1 to TRBJ2-1; 11 nucleotides line up with TRBD2. This CDR3 is 15 amino acids long. The trim removed 4 bases at V and 6 bases at J, leaving 6 bases unmatched. The V gene's germline CDR1 is SGHRS and CDR2 YFSETQ. The CDR3 DNA reads as TGCGCCAGCAGCAAGACTAGCGGGGCCCTCAATGAGCAGTTCTTC. Amino acid sequence: CASSKTSGALNEQFF.

A few counts support this clonotype. The chain uses TRBV20-1 and TRBJ1-1; D is possibly TRBD1 (5 bases). The germline V gene encodes CDR1 DFQATT and CDR2 SNEGSKA (reference sequence). Trimming took 8 bases from V and 7 from J, leaving 14 bases between them. The CDR3 consists of 11 residues. CDR3 nucleotide sequence: TGCAGTTGCCAGGGAAGGTATGAAGCTTTCTTT. Translated: CSCQGRYEAFF.

The rearrangement uses TRBV6-5 and TRBJ2-2; D gene unclear. The CDR3 is 15 residues long. V lost 2 bases to trimming and J lost 0 bases, with 7 bases between them. CDR1 is MNHEY, CDR2 SVGAGI, per germline. The CDR3 protein is CASSYTSANTGELFF. DNA of the CDR3: TGTGCCAGCAGTTACACATCCGCGAACACCGGGGAGCTGTTTTTT.

This clonotype appeared once. The CDR3 protein is CASSARLAGNEQFF. In DNA form, the CDR3 reads TGTGCCAGCAGTGCCCGACTAGCGGGCAATGAGCAGTTCTTC. The chain joins TRBV6-4 to TRBJ2-1; 10 bases agree with TRBD2. In germline, CDR1 is MRHNA, CDR2 SNTAGT. V lost 4 bases, J lost 6 bases, and 3 bases stayed unmatched. CDR3 length: 14 residues.